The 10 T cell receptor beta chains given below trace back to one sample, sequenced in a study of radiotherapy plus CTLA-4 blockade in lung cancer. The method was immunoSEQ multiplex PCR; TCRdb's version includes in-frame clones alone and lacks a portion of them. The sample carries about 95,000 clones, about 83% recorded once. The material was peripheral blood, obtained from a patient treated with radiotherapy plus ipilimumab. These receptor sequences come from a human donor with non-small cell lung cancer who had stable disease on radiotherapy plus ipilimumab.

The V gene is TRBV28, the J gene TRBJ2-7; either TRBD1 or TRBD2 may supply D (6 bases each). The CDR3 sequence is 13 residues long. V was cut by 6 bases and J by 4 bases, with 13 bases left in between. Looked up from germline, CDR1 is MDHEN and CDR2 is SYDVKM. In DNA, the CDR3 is TGTGCCAGCAGGGGGGGCGCGTCTTACGAGCAGTACTTC. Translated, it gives CASRGGASYEQYF.

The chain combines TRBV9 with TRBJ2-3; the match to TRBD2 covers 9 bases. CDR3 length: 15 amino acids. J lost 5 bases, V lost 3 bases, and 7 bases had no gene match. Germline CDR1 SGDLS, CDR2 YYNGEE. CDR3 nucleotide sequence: TGTGCCAGCAGCGGCGGCCTAGCGGGGTTAGATACGCAGTATTTT. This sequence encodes CASSGGLAGLDTQYF.

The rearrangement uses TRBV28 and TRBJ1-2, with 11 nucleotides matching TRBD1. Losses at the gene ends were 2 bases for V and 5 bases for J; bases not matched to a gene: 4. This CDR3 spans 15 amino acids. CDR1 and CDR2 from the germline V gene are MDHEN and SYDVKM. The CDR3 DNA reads TGTGCCAGCAGTTTACGGGACAGGGGGAGGTATGGCTACACCTTC. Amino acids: CASSLRDRGRYGYTF.

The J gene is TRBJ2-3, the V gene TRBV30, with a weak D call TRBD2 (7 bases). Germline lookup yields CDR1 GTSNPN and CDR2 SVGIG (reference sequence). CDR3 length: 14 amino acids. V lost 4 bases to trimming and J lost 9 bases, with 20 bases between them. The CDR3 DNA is TGTGCCTGGATGGGGGGGGGCCCCGGGGGGACGCAGTATTTT. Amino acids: CAWMGGGPGGTQYF.

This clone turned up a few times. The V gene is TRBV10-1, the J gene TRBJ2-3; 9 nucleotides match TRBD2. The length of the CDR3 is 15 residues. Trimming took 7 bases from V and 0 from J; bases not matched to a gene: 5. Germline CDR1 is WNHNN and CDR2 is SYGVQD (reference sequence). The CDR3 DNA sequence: TGCGCCAGCACCAGACTAGCGGCTAGCACAGATACGCAGTATTTT. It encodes CASTRLAASTDTQYF.

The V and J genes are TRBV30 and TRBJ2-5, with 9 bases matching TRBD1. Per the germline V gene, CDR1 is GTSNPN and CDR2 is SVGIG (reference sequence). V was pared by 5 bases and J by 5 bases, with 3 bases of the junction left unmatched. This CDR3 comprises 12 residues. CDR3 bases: TGTGCCTGGGGGACAGGGTTGGAGACCCAGTACTTC. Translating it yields CAWGTGLETQYF.

The CDR3 DNA is TGTGCCAGTACTAGCGGGAGAGGGGGCACAGATACGCAGTATTTT. Amino acid sequence: CASTSGRGGTDTQYF. The chain employs TRBV2 and TRBJ2-3; 11 nucleotides match TRBD2. The J segment lost 1 base and the V segment lost 9 bases, leaving 6 bases of the junction unmatched. This CDR3 region has 15 residues. CDR1 and CDR2 (germline): SNHLY, FYNNEI. The variable domain in full, completed from reference TRBV2 and TRBJ2-3, reads EPEVTQTPSHQVTQMGQEVILRCVPISNHLYFYWYRQILGQKVEFLVSFYNNEISEKSEIFDDQFSVERPDGSNFTLKIRSTKLEDSAMYFCASTSGRGGTDTQYFGPGTRLTVL.

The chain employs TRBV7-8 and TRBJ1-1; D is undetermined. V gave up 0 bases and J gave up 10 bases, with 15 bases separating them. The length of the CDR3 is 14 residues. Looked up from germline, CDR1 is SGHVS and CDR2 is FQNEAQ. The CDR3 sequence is CASSLARGGHGAFF. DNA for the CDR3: TGTGCCAGCAGCTTAGCGCGGGGTGGGCACGGAGCTTTCTTT.

Here the CDR3 reads CASSQKQGGNSPLHF. The DNA of the CDR3 is TGCGCCAGCAGTCAAAAGCAGGGTGGGAATTCACCCCTCCACTTT. This sequence joins TRBV23-1 and TRBJ1-6, with D possibly being TRBD1 (5 bases). TRBV23-1 is given ORF status, its function remaining uncertain. The CDR3 sequence is 15 residues long. Trimming cost V 2 bases and J 7 bases, with 12 bases left between them.

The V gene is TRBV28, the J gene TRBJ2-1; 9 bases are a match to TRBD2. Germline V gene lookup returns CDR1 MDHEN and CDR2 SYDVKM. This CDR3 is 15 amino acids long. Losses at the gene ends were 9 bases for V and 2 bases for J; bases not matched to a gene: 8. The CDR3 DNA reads TGTGCCAGTAATATAGCGGGAGTCGCCTACAATGAGCAGTTCTTC. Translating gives CASNIAGVAYNEQFF.